The source of this TCR beta chain is a study of T cell responses to AZD1222 COVID-19 vaccine. TCRdb's copy holds only in-frame clones and misses some; the assay was immunoSEQ multiplex PCR. Of tens of thousands of clones in the sample, roughly 87% were seen once. In the case of this clone: Its antigen remains unidentified.

V lost 3 bases to trimming and J lost 6 bases, with 8 bases between them. CDR3 length equals 12 residues. CDR1 and CDR2 (germline): MNHNY, SVGAGI (reference sequence). Study findings and constraints: Mostly white British, mostly female donors; authors suggested clonal diversity may be underestimated.

The sequenced sample was peripheral blood, obtained 28 days after the second AZD1222 dose. This chain connects TRBV6-6 to TRBJ1-2; D gene uncertain. This clonotype originated in an adult who received the AZD1222 COVID-19 vaccine. In DNA form, the CDR3 reads TGTGCCAGCAGTTATAAGGTGGATGGCTACACCTTC. Amino acid sequence: CASSYKVDGYTF.